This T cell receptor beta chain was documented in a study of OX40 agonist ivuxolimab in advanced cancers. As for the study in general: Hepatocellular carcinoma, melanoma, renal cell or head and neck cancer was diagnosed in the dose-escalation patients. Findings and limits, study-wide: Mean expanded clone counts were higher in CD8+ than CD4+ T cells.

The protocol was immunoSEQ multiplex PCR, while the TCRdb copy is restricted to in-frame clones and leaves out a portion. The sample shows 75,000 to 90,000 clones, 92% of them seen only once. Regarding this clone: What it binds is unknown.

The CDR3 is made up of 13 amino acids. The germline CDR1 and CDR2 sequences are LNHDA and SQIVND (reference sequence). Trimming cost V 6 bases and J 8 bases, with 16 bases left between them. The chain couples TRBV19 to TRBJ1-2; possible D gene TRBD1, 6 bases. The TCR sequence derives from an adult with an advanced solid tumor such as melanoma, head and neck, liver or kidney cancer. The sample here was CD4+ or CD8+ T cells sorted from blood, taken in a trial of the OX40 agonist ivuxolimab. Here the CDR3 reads CASSLGQGLGYTF. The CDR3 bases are TGTGCCAGTAGCCTCGGGCAGGGGCTAGGCTACACCTTC.